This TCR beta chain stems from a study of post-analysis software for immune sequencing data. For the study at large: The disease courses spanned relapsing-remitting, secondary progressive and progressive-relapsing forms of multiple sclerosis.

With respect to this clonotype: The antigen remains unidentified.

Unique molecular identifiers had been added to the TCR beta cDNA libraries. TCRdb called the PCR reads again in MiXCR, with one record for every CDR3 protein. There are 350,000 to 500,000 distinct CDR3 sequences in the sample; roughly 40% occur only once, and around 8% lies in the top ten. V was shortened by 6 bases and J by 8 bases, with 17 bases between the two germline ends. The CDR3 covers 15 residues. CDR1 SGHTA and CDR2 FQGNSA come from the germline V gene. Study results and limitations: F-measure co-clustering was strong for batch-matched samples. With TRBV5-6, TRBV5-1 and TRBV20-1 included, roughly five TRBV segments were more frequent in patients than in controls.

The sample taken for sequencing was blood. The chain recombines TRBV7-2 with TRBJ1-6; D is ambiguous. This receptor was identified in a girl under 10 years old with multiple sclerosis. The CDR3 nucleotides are TGTGCCAGCAGGGTAGAAAAAGGGAGGCATTCACCCCTCCACTTT. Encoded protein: CASRVEKGRHSPLHF.